This TCR beta chain was obtained from a study of cytomegalovirus exposure and HLA in healthy donors. On the study more broadly: The roughly 110 validation repertoires were reported in a later analysis to have been generated on the same platform as the 666 first-cohort repertoires. Study observations and caveats: High specificity and sensitivity for cytomegalovirus status were reported for the classifier.

Libraries were prepared by immunoSEQ multiplex PCR; TCRdb keeps only in-frame clonotypes and omits some of them. Found here are 280,000 or so clones, roughly 90% of them singletons; the top ten hold roughly 0.93%. This CDR3 region has 15 residues. Germline V CDR1 and CDR2: MGHRA, YSYEKL. The ends lost 0 bases at V and 4 bases at J; junction bases unmatched: 5. About this clone: The antigen is unknown.

The sequence derives from a woman between 18 and 29 years old in good health and CMV-seronegative. V usage is TRBV4-1 and J usage is TRBJ2-5, with 7 bases aligning to TRBD1. The material sequenced was PBMCs. CDR3 region: CASSQDGDSGETQYF. CDR3 in DNA: TGCGCCAGCAGCCAAGATGGGGACAGTGGAGAGACCCAGTACTTC.